One and the same sample provided the 32 T cell receptor beta chains below, sequenced in a study of patients and donors after allogeneic stem cell transplantation. From the RT-PCR reads, TCRdb called clonotypes with MiXCR, one entry per CDR3 protein. This repertoire shows 25,000 to 30,000 distinct CDR3 sequences, roughly 8% found once; its top ten account for approximately 48%. Sequences were obtained from blood, either unsorted or a sorted T cell fraction (not recorded which). The receptors shown here come from a human donor who was either an allogeneic HSCT recipient or a stem cell or donor lymphocyte infusion donor (not recorded which). It is not recorded whose cells these are; they may come from a transplant donor.

The CDR3 sequence: CASSKSTTNTEAFF. DNA for the CDR3: TGTGCCAGCAGCAAATCTACGACGAACACTGAAGCTTTCTTT. The chain couples TRBV7-6 to TRBJ1-1; D unresolved. CDR1 is SGHVS, CDR2 FNYEAQ, per germline. The CDR3 totals 14 residues. The V and J ends lost 5 bases and 1 base respectively, with 11 bases between them.

This clonotype was seen ten or more times. The chain recombines TRBV7-9 with TRBJ1-5; no reliable D call. Germline lookup yields CDR1 SEHNR and CDR2 FQNEAQ (reference sequence). The germline V and J ends were trimmed by 3 bases and 0 bases, with 0 bases remaining between them. This CDR3 contains 12 residues. The CDR3 protein is CASSFSNQPQHF. The CDR3 nucleotides are TGTGCCAGCAGCTTTAGCAATCAGCCCCAGCATTTT. The variable domain in full, completed from reference TRBV7-9 and TRBJ1-5, reads DTGVSQNPRHKITKRGQNVTFRCDPISEHNRLYWYRQTLGQGPEFLTYFQNEAQLEKSRLLSDRFSAERPKGSFSTLEIQRTEQGDSAMYLCASSFSNQPQHFGDGTRLSIL.

This clonotype was seen ten or more times. This chain links TRBV20-1 with TRBJ2-5, with 7 bases aligning to TRBD1. Trimming cost V 6 bases and J 2 bases; bases outside gene matches: 3. Germline CDR1 reads DFQATT; CDR2 reads SNEGSKA (reference sequence). The CDR3 contains 12 residues. Written as DNA, the CDR3 is TGCAGTGCCGGGACAGTACAAGAGACCCAGTACTTC. Translated: CSAGTVQETQYF.

The table lists this clonotype with a few counts. This chain's CDR3 is CSAPREDRVSNEQYF. CDR3 sequence (DNA): TGCAGTGCCCCGAGAGAGGACAGGGTCTCGAACGAGCAGTACTTC. J is TRBJ2-7 and V is TRBV20-1; TRBD1 matches at 8 bases. Germline trimming cut 6 bases from V and 5 bases from J; bases unmatched to any gene: 15. Per the germline V gene, CDR1 is DFQATT and CDR2 is SNEGSKA (reference sequence). There are 15 residues in the CDR3.

This clonotype was recorded a few times. The V and J genes are TRBV7-9 and TRBJ2-2; unclear D gene. The CDR3 extends over 12 amino acids. Germline loops: CDR1 SEHNR, CDR2 FQNEAQ (reference sequence). Trimming took off 1 base at V and 7 bases at J, with 4 bases between the two ends. Written as DNA, the CDR3 is TGTGCCAGCAGCTTAGTACGCGGGGAGCTGTTTTTT. As protein: CASSLVRGELFF.

This clonotype came up many times. V and J are TRBV7-8 and TRBJ1-1, with unresolved D. The germline V gene encodes CDR1 SGHVS and CDR2 FQNEAQ. This CDR3 has 13 residues. The ends were cut back, 1 base at V and 5 bases at J, with 8 bases in the middle. CDR3 coding DNA: TGTGCCAGCAGCTTAGATTACAATACTGAAGCTTTCTTT. Its protein is CASSLDYNTEAFF.

J is TRBJ2-2 and V is TRBV2, with D unresolved. There are 15 residues in the CDR3. CDR1 SNHLY and CDR2 FYNNEI come from the germline V gene. Deletions cut 4 bases from V and 1 base from J, with 10 bases between. DNA for the CDR3: TGTGCCAGCAGTGTTACCAGGCTGAACACCGGGGAGCTGTTTTTT. Its protein product is CASSVTRLNTGELFF.

This clonotype appeared many times. V and J are TRBV9 and TRBJ2-1; D is uncertain. The V end lost 3 bases, the J end lost 8 bases, and 15 bases lay between the germline ends. CDR1 and CDR2 from the germline V gene are SGDLS and YYNGEE. This CDR3 has 14 residues. CDR3 amino acids: CASSENRLSDEQFF. The CDR3 DNA reads as TGTGCCAGCAGCGAGAACCGGCTAAGCGATGAGCAGTTCTTC.

This clonotype has a handful of counts. The V and J genes are TRBV6-1 and TRBJ2-7; 8 bases fit TRBD1. The germline V gene has CDR1 MNHNS and CDR2 SASEGT. The CDR3 length is 15 residues. Unmatched junction bases numbered 7, after V lost 6 bases and J lost 0 bases. DNA for the CDR3: TGTGCCAGCAGGGCCGGACAGGGAAACTCCTACGAGCAGTACTTC. Translated: CASRAGQGNSYEQYF.

This clonotype appeared once. The genes are TRBV7-9 and TRBJ1-1; D is possibly TRBD1 (6 bases). The germline V gene has CDR1 SEHNR and CDR2 FQNEAQ (reference sequence). Trimming left V 3 bases short and J 4 bases short, with 9 bases between. The CDR3 covers 13 residues. CDR3 DNA: TGTGCCAGCAGCTTGGCAGGGGCCACTGAAGCTTTCTTT. Its translation: CASSLAGATEAFF.

In this sample, this clonotype turned up a few times. The J gene is TRBJ1-5, the V gene TRBV20-1, with D perhaps matching TRBD1 (6 bases). Germline CDR1 and CDR2: DFQATT and SNEGSKA (reference sequence). CDR3 size: 12 residues. DNA of the CDR3: TGCAGGCGCAGACAGGACAATCAGCCCCAGCATTTT. This sequence encodes CRRRQDNQPQHF.

This chain connects TRBV7-9 to TRBJ2-7; TRBD1 agrees at 9 bases. Germline CDR1 SEHNR, CDR2 FQNEAQ (reference sequence). CDR3 size: 14 residues. The V and J ends lost 1 base and 6 bases, in that order; junction bases with no gene match: 4. CDR3 nucleotides: TGTGCCAGCAGCTTAGGGACAGGGGAAGGCGAGCAGTACTTC. As protein: CASSLGTGEGEQYF.

This clonotype was seen repeatedly, ten times or more. The J gene is TRBJ1-1, the V gene TRBV29-1; D remains ambiguous. The CDR3 loop spans 13 amino acids. Trimming shortened V by 2 bases and J by 0 bases, and 7 bases separated the two germline ends. CDR1 is SQVTM and CDR2 is ANQGSEA in the germline V gene. The CDR3 DNA is TGCAGCGTTGAAATCGTTTTGAACACTGAAGCTTTCTTT. Translated: CSVEIVLNTEAFF.

This clonotype has a single count. This chain joins TRBV2 and TRBJ2-7; TRBD1 is a possible D gene (7 bases). The germline CDR1 and CDR2 sequences are SNHLY and FYNNEI. This CDR3 has 18 residues. The ends were cut back, 2 bases at V and 2 bases at J, with 22 bases in the middle. The CDR3 region is CASSEKRRDSGRAYEQYF. The CDR3 coding sequence is TGTGCCAGCAGTGAAAAAAGGAGGGACAGCGGTAGAGCCTACGAGCAGTACTTC.

The chain combines TRBV20-1 with TRBJ2-7, with unresolved D. The germline V and J ends were trimmed by 6 bases and 5 bases, with 20 bases remaining between them. Germline-derived CDR1 and CDR2 are DFQATT and SNEGSKA (reference sequence). The CDR3 is made up of 14 amino acids. CDR3 DNA: TGCAGTGCAACCATAGGCGGTTTACCGGACGAGCAGTACTTC. This encodes CSATIGGLPDEQYF.

This clonotype was seen many times. This chain joins TRBV28 and TRBJ2-5, with D tentatively TRBD1 (7 bases). The V end lost 6 bases, the J end lost 4 bases, and 21 bases lay between the germline ends. Germline V gene sequence: CDR1 MDHEN, CDR2 SYDVKM. This CDR3 comprises 16 residues. In DNA form, the CDR3 reads TGTGCCAGCAGGACGACAGGGACGATGGGGGGAGAGACCCAGTACTTC. It specifies CASRTTGTMGGETQYF.

This clonotype was observed a few times. The rearrangement links TRBV10-3 to TRBJ2-7; 11 nucleotides align to TRBD1. Unmatched junction bases numbered 11, after V lost 10 bases and J lost 3 bases. The CDR3 is 15 residues long. Germline lookup yields CDR1 ENHRY and CDR2 SYGVKD. The CDR3 sequence: CATLRGTGGLYEQYF. The CDR3 DNA reads TGTGCCACTCTCAGGGGGACAGGGGGACTCTACGAGCAGTACTTC.

Remarks on this clonotype: Since a much larger clone is just one base distant, this may be a read error. The chain employs TRBV13 and TRBJ2-7; D is possibly TRBD1 or TRBD2 (5 bases each). Germline V gene data show CDR1 as PRHDT and CDR2 as FYEKMQ (reference sequence). The germline V and J ends were trimmed by 0 bases and 3 bases, with 15 bases remaining between them. The CDR3 is made up of 16 amino acids. The CDR3 here is CASSLGRRRDDYEQYF. The CDR3 DNA is TGTGCCAGCAGCTTAGGCCGGAGACGGGACGACTACGAGCAGTACTTC.

This clonotype was counted many times. This chain connects TRBV15 to TRBJ2-5, with 7 bases lining up with TRBD1. With 3 bases clipped from V and 5 bases from J, the junction kept 0 bases outside the gene matches. CDR3 length: 12 amino acids. Germline CDR1 is LNHNV and CDR2 is YYDKDF (reference sequence). CDR3 sequence reads: CATSRDRETQYF. The CDR3 DNA sequence: TGTGCCACCAGCAGGGACAGGGAGACCCAGTACTTC.

V usage is TRBV7-9 and J usage is TRBJ1-2; no clear D gene. There are 14 residues in the CDR3. Per germline, CDR1 SEHNR and CDR2 FQNEAQ (reference sequence). Trimming took 3 bases from V and 10 from J, leaving 18 bases between them. This CDR3 reads CASSLSTGLWNYTF. CDR3 nucleotide sequence: TGTGCCAGCAGCTTGTCGACGGGTTTATGGAACTACACCTTC.

This clonotype was counted many times. This chain uses TRBV28 with TRBJ2-2; D uncertain. The CDR3 is 13 amino acids. With 3 bases removed from V and 9 bases from J, the gap between germline ends came to 11 bases. Germline CDR1 reads MDHEN; CDR2 reads SYDVKM. The CDR3, as DNA: TGTGCCAGCAGTTTTGAAGGGTTTAGGGAGCTGTTTTTT. This gives the protein CASSFEGFRELFF.

This clonotype appeared many times. The chain combines TRBV27 with TRBJ2-3, with no clear D. V lost 5 bases, J lost 2 bases, and 23 bases lay in between. This CDR3 is built from 18 residues. Germline V gene sequence: CDR1 MNHEY, CDR2 SMNVEV (reference sequence). The CDR3 reads CASSTGRTIAAYTDTQYF. The CDR3, as DNA: TGTGCCAGCAGTACGGGCCGCACTATTGCTGCCTACACAGATACGCAGTATTTT.

The rearrangement links TRBV18 to TRBJ2-7, with 9 bases identical to TRBD2. The CDR3 extends over 18 amino acids. Germline-derived CDR1 and CDR2 are KGHSH and LQKENI. V lost 1 base, J lost 5 bases, and 15 bases stayed unmatched. The CDR3 DNA sequence: TGTGCCAGCTCACCACTGGGACTAGCAGCTGGTAAGGCCCACGAGCAGTACTTC. Translation: CASSPLGLAAGKAHEQYF.

This clonotype was counted ten times or more. The chain combines TRBV4-2 with TRBJ1-1; D is perhaps TRBD1 (5 bases). Trimming removed 0 bases at V and 0 bases at J, with 8 bases between. The CDR3 runs 15 residues. Germline V CDR1 and CDR2: LGHNA, YNFKEQ. This CDR3 reads CASSQEGGLNTEAFF. The CDR3 DNA reads TGTGCCAGCAGCCAAGAGGGGGGATTGAACACTGAAGCTTTCTTT.

This clonotype was detected many times. The chain couples TRBV20-1 to TRBJ2-1, with TRBD2 identical over 9 bases. Trimming at V came to 2 bases and at J to 4 bases, leaving 9 bases not matched to a gene. The CDR3 covers 16 residues. Germline CDR1 and CDR2: DFQATT and SNEGSKA (reference sequence). The CDR3 coding sequence is TGCAGTGCTAGACCCTTAAGCGGGGGGTTGTACAATGAGCAGTTCTTC. Translated, it gives CSARPLSGGLYNEQFF.

This clonotype appeared many times. The chain joins TRBV28 to TRBJ1-2; D remains unclear. Germline CDR1 reads MDHEN; CDR2 reads SYDVKM. The CDR3 loop spans 14 amino acids. Trimming shortened V by 5 bases and J by 4 bases, and 14 bases separated the two germline ends. This chain's CDR3 is CASSPRTILYGYTF. In DNA form, the CDR3 reads TGTGCCAGCAGTCCCCGGACGATCCTCTATGGCTACACCTTC.

In its sample, this clonotype was seen many times. The chain couples TRBV28 to TRBJ2-2; maybe TRBD2 (5 bases). V shed 8 bases and J shed 2 bases, with 9 bases lying between them. Germline CDR1 reads MDHEN; CDR2 reads SYDVKM. This CDR3 comprises 13 residues. CDR3 in DNA: TGTGCCAGCCTAGCCAGAAACACCGGGGAGCTGTTTTTT. Encoded protein: CASLARNTGELFF.

As regards this clonotype: This sequence is one base from a far larger clone and is likely a read error. The chain combines TRBV11-2 with TRBJ2-1, with a tentative D call TRBD1 (6 bases). The CDR3 consists of 15 residues. Germline V gene lookup returns CDR1 SGHAT and CDR2 FQNNGV. V gave up 6 bases and J gave up 4 bases, with 16 bases separating them. This chain's CDR3 is CASRNPYTGYNEQFF. Written as DNA, the CDR3 is TGTGCCAGCAGGAACCCTTACACAGGGTACAATGAGCAGTTCTTC. The whole variable domain, filled in from reference TRBV11-2 and TRBJ2-1, reads EAGVAQSPRYKIIEKRQSVAFWCNPISGHATLYWYQQILGQGPKLLIQFQNNGVVDDSQLPKDRFSAERLKGVDSTLKIQPAKLEDSAVYLCASRNPYTGYNEQFFGPGTRLTVL.

Ten or more counts support this clonotype. This chain links TRBV7-3 with TRBJ2-1, with 8 bases matching TRBD2. Trimming took 5 bases from V and 10 from J; bases not matched to a gene: 13. The CDR3 totals 15 residues. Germline loops: CDR1 SGHTA, CDR2 FQGTGA. The CDR3 reads CASSPPGGERMEQFF. CDR3 bases: TGTGCCAGCAGCCCCCCCGGGGGGGAGAGAATGGAGCAGTTCTTC.

This chain connects TRBV7-9 to TRBJ1-1, with TRBD1 matching over 8 bases. The CDR3 runs 13 residues. From germline, CDR1 is SEHNR and CDR2 FQNEAQ (reference sequence). The V gene end was trimmed by 7 bases and the J gene end by 1 base; junction bases not matched to a gene: 2. CDR3 protein: CASNRGTNTEAFF. The CDR3 DNA is TGTGCCAGCAACAGGGGGACGAACACTGAAGCTTTCTTT.

By proportion, this clonotype is medium-sized. The gene calls are TRBV20-1 and TRBJ2-7, with a weak D call TRBD2 (5 bases). This CDR3 has 11 amino acids. Germline values: CDR1 DFQATT, CDR2 SNEGSKA (reference sequence). Trimming removed 6 bases at V and 3 bases at J, with 9 bases between. The CDR3 sequence: CSATDYYEQYF. Written as DNA, the CDR3 is TGCAGTGCGACTGACTACTACGAGCAGTACTTC.

This clonotype was recorded a few times. The chain links TRBV29-1 to TRBJ2-3; 9 bases map to TRBD2. Trimming took 5 bases from V and 0 from J; bases not matched to a gene: 9. Per the germline V gene, CDR1 is SQVTM and CDR2 is ANQGSEA. The CDR3 length is 16 residues. CDR3 in amino acids: CSVRGATSGSTDTQYF. CDR3 nucleotides: TGCAGCGTTCGTGGAGCGACTAGCGGAAGCACAGATACGCAGTATTTT.